The present T cell receptor beta chain was sequenced within a study of T cell responses to AZD1222 COVID-19 vaccine. General observations from the study: Donors were mostly white British, more females; clonal diversity possibly underestimated. Close to half of spike-specific TCRs reportedly recognize unmutated variant regions.

The table lists this clone with a count of one. Its antigen remains unidentified. Profiled with immunoSEQ multiplex PCR; TCRdb holds only in-frame clones, not every one. The sample holds fewer than 180,000 clones, 94% seen once. CDR3 length: 12 amino acids. The germline V and J ends were trimmed by 5 bases and 5 bases, with 9 bases remaining between them. The germline V gene has CDR1 MNHEY and CDR2 SVGEGT. Sequenced material: peripheral blood, taken on day 0 of AZD1222 vaccination. The clonotype comes from an adult in good health. The chain couples TRBV6-2 or TRBV6-3 to TRBJ1-2; D is undetermined. The CDR3: CASSEAGYGYTF. CDR3 in DNA: TGTGCCAGCAGTGAGGCAGGTTATGGCTACACCTTC.